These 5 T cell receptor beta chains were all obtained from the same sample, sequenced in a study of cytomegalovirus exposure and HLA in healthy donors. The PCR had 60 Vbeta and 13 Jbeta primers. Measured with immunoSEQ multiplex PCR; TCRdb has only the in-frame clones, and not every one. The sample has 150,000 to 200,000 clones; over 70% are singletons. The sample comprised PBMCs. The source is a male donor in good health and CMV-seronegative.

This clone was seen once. CDR3: CASSIGANQPQHF. CDR3 bases: TGTGCCAGCAGTATAGGGGCCAATCAGCCCCAGCATTTT. The chain recombines TRBV2 with TRBJ1-5; tentatively, D is TRBD1 (5 bases). This CDR3 is 13 amino acids long. V lost 5 bases and J 3 bases, leaving 8 bases between the germline ends. Per germline, CDR1 SNHLY and CDR2 FYNNEI.

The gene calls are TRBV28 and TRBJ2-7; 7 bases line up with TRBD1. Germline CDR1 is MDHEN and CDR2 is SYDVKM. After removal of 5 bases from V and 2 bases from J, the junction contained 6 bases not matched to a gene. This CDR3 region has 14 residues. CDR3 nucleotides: TGTGCCAGCAGTGAAGGGACAGAGCCCTACGAGCAGTACTTC. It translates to CASSEGTEPYEQYF. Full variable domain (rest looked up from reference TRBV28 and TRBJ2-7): DVKVTQSSRYLVKRTGEKVFLECVQDMDHENMFWYRQDPGLGLRLIYFSYDVKMKEKGDIPEGYSVSREKKERFSLILESASTNQTSMYLCASSEGTEPYEQYFGPGTRLTVT.

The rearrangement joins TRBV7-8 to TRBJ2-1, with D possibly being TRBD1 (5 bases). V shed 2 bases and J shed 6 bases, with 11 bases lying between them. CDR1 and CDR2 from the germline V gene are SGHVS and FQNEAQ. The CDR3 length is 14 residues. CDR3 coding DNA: TGTGCCAGCAGCTTATCAAGCAGGGCCAATGAGCAGTTCTTC. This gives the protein CASSLSSRANEQFF.

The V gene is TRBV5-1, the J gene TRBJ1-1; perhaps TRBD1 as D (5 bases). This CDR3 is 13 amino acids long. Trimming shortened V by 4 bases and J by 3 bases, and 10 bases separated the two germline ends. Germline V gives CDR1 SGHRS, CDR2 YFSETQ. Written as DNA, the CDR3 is TGCGCCAGCAGCCCTCTAGGGGACACTGAAGCTTTCTTT. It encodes CASSPLGDTEAFF.

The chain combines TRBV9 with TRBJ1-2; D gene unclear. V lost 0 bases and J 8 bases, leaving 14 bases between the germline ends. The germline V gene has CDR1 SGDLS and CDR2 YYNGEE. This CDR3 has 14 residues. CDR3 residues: CASSVDGQFGGYTF. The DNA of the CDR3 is TGTGCCAGCAGCGTAGATGGGCAGTTTGGAGGCTACACCTTC.